This TCR beta chain emerged from a study of T cells after posttransplantation cyclophosphamide. CDR1 and CDR2 (germline): MGHRA, YSYEKL. V lost 0 bases, J lost 3 bases, and 9 bases lay in between. CDR3 length equals 15 residues. Many counts were recorded for this clone. On the day of bone marrow donation, the related graft donor provided peripheral blood. The method was immunoSEQ multiplex PCR; TCRdb's version includes in-frame clones alone and lacks a portion of them. The sample contains over 30,000 clones, none of them singletons. The sequence derives from a woman in her forties or fifties in good health and a related stem cell transplant donor. The sample consisted of PBMCs. The V gene is TRBV4-1, the J gene TRBJ2-1, with a weak D call TRBD2 (6 bases). The CDR3 protein is CASSQDAGNYNEQFF. The CDR3 bases are TGCGCCAGCAGCCAAGATGCGGGGAACTACAATGAGCAGTTCTTC.